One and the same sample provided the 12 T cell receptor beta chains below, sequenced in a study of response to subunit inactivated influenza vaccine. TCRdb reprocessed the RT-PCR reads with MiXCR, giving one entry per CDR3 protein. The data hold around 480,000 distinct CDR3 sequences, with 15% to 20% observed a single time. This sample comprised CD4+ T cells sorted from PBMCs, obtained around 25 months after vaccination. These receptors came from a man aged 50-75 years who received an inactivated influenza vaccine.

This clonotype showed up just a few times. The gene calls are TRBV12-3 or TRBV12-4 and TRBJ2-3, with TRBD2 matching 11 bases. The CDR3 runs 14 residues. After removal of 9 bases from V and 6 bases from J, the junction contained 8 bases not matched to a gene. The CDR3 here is CASNSGGASDTQYF. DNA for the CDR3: TGTGCCAGTAATAGCGGGGGGGCCTCGGATACGCAGTATTTT.

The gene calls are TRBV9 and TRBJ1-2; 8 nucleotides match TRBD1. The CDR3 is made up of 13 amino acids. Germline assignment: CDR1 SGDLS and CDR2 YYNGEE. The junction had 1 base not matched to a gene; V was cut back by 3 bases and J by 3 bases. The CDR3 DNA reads TGTGCCAGCAGCGCGGGACAGGACTATGGCTACACCTTC. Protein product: CASSAGQDYGYTF. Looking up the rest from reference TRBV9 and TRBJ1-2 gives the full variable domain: DSGVTQTPKHLITATGQRVTLRCSPRSGDLSVYWYQQSLDQGLQFLIQYYNGEERAKGNILERFSAQQFPDLHSELNLSSLELGDSALYFCASSAGQDYGYTFGSGTRLTVV.

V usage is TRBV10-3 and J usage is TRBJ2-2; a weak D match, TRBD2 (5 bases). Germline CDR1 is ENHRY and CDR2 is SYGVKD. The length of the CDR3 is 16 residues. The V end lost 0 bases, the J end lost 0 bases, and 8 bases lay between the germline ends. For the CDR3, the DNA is TGTGCCATCAGTGAGTCCCGGACTCCGAACACCGGGGAGCTGTTTTTT. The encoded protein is CAISESRTPNTGELFF.

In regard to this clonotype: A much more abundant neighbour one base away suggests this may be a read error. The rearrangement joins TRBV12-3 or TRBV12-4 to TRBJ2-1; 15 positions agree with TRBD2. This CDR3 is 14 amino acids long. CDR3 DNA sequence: TGTACCAGCAGGCAGGGACTAGCGGGGGGAGCGATGTTCTTC. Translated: CTSRQGLAGGAMFF.

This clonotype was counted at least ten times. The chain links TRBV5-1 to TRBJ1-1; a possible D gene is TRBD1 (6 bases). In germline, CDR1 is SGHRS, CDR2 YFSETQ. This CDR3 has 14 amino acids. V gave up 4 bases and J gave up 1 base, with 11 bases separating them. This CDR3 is CASSPQGTNTEAFF. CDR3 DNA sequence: TGCGCCAGCAGCCCCCAGGGGACGAACACTGAAGCTTTCTTT.

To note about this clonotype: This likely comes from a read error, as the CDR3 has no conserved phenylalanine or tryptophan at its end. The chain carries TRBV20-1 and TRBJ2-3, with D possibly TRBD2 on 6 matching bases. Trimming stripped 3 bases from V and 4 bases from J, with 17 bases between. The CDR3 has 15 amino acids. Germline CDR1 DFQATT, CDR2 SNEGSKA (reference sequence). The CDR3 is CSASPPTRVADTQYL. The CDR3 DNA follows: TGCAGTGCTAGCCCACCGACTAGAGTTGCAGATACGCAGTATCTT.

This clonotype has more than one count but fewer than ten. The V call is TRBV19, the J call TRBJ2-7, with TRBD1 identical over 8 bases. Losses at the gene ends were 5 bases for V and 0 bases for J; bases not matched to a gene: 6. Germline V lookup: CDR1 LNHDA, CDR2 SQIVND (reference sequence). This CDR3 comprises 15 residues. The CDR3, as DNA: TGTGCCAGTAGTCGAACCGGGACAGGCTCCTACGAGCAGTACTTC. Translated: CASSRTGTGSYEQYF.

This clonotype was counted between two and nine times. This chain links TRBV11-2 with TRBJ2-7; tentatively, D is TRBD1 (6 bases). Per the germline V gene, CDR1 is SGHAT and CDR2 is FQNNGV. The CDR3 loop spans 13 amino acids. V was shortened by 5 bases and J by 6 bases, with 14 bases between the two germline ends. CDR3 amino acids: CASSTNHRVEQYF. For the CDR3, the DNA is TGTGCCAGCAGCACCAACCACAGGGTCGAGCAGTACTTC.

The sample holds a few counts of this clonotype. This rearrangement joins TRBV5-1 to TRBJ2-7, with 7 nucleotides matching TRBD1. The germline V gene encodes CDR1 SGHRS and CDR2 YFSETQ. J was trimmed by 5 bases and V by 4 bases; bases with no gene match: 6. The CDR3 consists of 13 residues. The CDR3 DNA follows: TGCGCCAGCAGCACGACTACAGGGGACGAGCAGTACTTC. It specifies CASSTTTGDEQYF.

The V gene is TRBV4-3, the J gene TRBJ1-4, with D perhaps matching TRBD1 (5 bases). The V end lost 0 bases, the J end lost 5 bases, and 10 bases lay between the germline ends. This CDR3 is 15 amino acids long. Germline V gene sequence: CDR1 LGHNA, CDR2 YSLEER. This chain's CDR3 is CASSQDRQLNEKLFF. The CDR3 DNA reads TGCGCCAGCAGCCAAGATAGACAGTTAAATGAAAAACTGTTTTTT.

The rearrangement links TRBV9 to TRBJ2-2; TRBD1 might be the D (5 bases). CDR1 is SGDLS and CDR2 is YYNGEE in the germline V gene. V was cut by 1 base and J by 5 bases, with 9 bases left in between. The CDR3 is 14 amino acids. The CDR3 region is CASSVMAGTGELFF. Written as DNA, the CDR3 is TGTGCCAGCAGCGTAATGGCAGGGACCGGGGAGCTGTTTTTT.

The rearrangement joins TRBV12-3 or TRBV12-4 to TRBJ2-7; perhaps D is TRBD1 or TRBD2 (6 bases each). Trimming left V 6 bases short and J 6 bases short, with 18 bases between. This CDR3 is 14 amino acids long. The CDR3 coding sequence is TGTGCCAGCAGCCCCCTGAGGGGGGCCATCGAGCAGTACTTC. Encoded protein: CASSPLRGAIEQYF.